This T cell receptor (beta chain) was found in a study of blood T cell repertoires in COVID-19. Study background: Samples representing acute and convalescent COVID-19 were sourced from the United States, Italy and Spain. The cDNA or gDNA used as material had been derived from T cells, B-cell-depleted T cells, or PBMCs.

Original data processing: Counts of nucleated cells, estimated from reference gene primer amplification, were obtained. Clones were read by immunoSEQ multiplex PCR, and TCRdb kept only the in-frame ones, dropping some. V, J and clone size reflect that table, while D and trimming were determined from the DNA. The sample shows about 63,000 clones, 70% to 80% of them seen only once. The clonotype originates from a woman aged 80 or older with acute or convalescent COVID-19. Source material: peripheral blood.

CDR3 nucleotides: TGTGCCAGCAGTGACACCCTCCGGCGGGAGACCCAGTACTTC. Residues: CASSDTLRRETQYF. The chain employs TRBV2 and TRBJ2-5; D is unclear. This CDR3 region has 14 residues. Germline CDR1 SNHLY, CDR2 FYNNEI. The V gene lost 3 bases and the J gene lost 5 bases, with 13 bases spanning the gap. Drawing the rest from reference TRBV2 and TRBJ2-5, the complete variable domain is EPEVTQTPSHQVTQMGQEVILRCVPISNHLYFYWYRQILGQKVEFLVSFYNNEISEKSEIFDDQFSVERPDGSNFTLKIRSTKLEDSAMYFCASSDTLRRETQYFGPGTRLLVL.